Reported below is one T cell receptor beta chain. What it binds is unknown. Only cases whose brain tissue showed the highest T cell transcript signatures were sequenced. With 4 bases removed from V and 0 bases from J, the gap between germline ends came to 12 bases. The CDR3 has 15 amino acids. Germline CDR1 is SGHRS and CDR2 is YFSETQ. This record comes from a study of brain T cells in children with intractable seizures. Broader study findings: Only CDR3 sequence similarity suggested viral specificity, without known HCMV serostatus.

The assay was immunoSEQ multiplex PCR, and TCRdb's table has in-frame clones only and misses some. Here the sample spans over 95,000 clones, roughly 92% being singletons. The TCR sequence derives from a boy in the first two years of life with hemimegalencephaly and intractable seizures. V is TRBV5-1 and J is TRBJ2-3, with D tentatively TRBD1 (6 bases). Sequences were derived from peripheral blood, sampled at surgery. CDR3 DNA: TGCGCCAGCAGCCTTCAGGGGCTTAGCACAGATACGCAGTATTTT. It codes for CASSLQGLSTDTQYF.